Detailed here is one T cell receptor beta chain. The CDR3 end lies 3 residues beyond the end of the read and is filled in from the germline J gene. The CDR3 sequence is 16 residues long. Trimming took 7 bases from V and 2 from J; bases not matched to a gene: 13. The germline CDR1 and CDR2 sequences are SQVTM and ANQGSEA. Libraries were prepared by immunoSEQ multiplex PCR; TCRdb keeps only in-frame clonotypes and omits some of them. The sample's table shows roughly 40,000 clones. This specimen belongs to a study of T cells in women clearing cervical HPV infection. For the study at large: Cases: HPV16-related CIN3 or worse on histology, a couple of invasive cancers. No precancer developed; the control's incident HPV16 infection cleared within 12 months. Blood came at first lesion visit for cases, post-clearance for controls.

The source is a woman aged 18 to 69 with a cervical HPV16 infection that either progressed to CIN3+ or cleared (not recorded which). The specimen sequenced was blood buffy coat. This chain connects TRBV29-1 to TRBJ2-3; 9 bases agree with TRBD1. CDR3 DNA, as far as it was read: TGCAGCGCCGTTACCCGGACAGGGGTTGACACAGATACG. Its translation: CSAVTRTGVDTDT. The CDR3 in full is CSAVTRTGVDTDTQYF.